Given below is one T cell receptor (beta chain) in context. This record comes from a study of blood T cell repertoires in COVID-19. Data came from immunoSEQ multiplex PCR; TCRdb stores just in-frame clones and leaves some out. The sample has 130,000 to 150,000 clones, approximately 83% seen once. After removal of 4 bases from V and 2 bases from J, the junction contained 5 bases not matched to a gene. Per the germline V gene, CDR1 is MDHEN and CDR2 is SYDVKM. The CDR3 runs to 14 residues. Participants were aged roughly 18 to 100 years from about 25 US areas. The chain carries TRBV28 and TRBJ2-7; 7 bases align to TRBD1. The TCR originated in a man aged 50-59 years who had recovered from COVID-19. Sequences were obtained from PBMCs or T cells enriched from blood (not recorded which). The CDR3 region is CASSSGQRPYEQYF. CDR3 sequence (DNA): TGTGCCAGCAGTTCGGGACAGCGACCCTACGAGCAGTACTTC.